This T cell receptor (beta chain) came from a study of blood T cells in healthy people across ages. Healthy Caucasian individuals from Russia aged 6 to 90 served as donors. The CDR3 extends over 13 amino acids. Germline V gene sequence: CDR1 ENHRY, CDR2 SYGVKD. A word on this clonotype: Its antigen is as yet unknown. Germline is not matched at one junction end, which may reflect a read error.

Study-wide results and caveats: One million T cells yielded diversity estimates that were considered underestimates.

Combining a sample-barcoded 5' primer with a J-beta primer mix, a second PCR ran for about 7 to 12 cycles. TCRdb called the 5' RACE reads again in MiXCR, with one record for every CDR3 protein. The table shows about 1 million distinct CDR3 sequences, with around 43% occurring only once. The sequenced sample was blood. The receptor was derived from a woman aged 60 to 75 in good health. The chain joins TRBV10-3 to TRBJ2-3; tentatively, D is TRBD1 (6 bases). The CDR3 loop reads CATLGQSTDTQYF. As DNA, the CDR3 is TGCGCCACCTTAGGACAGAGCACAGATACGCAGTATTTT.